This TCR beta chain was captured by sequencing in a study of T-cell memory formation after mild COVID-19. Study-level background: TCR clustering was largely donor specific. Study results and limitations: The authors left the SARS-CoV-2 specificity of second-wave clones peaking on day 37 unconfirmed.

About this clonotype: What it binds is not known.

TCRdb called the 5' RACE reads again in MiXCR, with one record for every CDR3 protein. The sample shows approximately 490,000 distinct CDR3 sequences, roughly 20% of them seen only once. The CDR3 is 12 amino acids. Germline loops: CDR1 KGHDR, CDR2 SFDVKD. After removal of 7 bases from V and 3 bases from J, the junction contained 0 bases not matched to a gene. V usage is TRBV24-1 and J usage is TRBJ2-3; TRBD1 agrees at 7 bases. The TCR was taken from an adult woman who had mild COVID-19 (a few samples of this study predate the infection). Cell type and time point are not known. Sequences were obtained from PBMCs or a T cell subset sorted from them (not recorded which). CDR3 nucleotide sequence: TGTGCCACCAGACAGGGGACAGATACGCAGTATTTT. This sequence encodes CATRQGTDTQYF.